These 11 T cell receptor beta chains were all obtained from the same sample, sequenced in a study of radiotherapy plus CTLA-4 blockade in lung cancer (dated by TCRdb to the late 2010s). The library was prepared using the immunoSEQ multiplex PCR assay. The clones in this table, taken by TCRdb from immuneACCESS, are in-frame only. Not every clone is retained; where verified, under half of the shortfall comes from an unresolved V gene, and the cause of the rest is unknown. In all, the sample holds about 87,000 clones, and around 84% of those were seen once. Approximately 15% of the sample goes to the ten largest clones. The material was peripheral blood, obtained from a patient treated with radiotherapy plus ipilimumab. These TCRs come from a human donor with non-small cell lung cancer that progressed on radiotherapy plus ipilimumab.

This chain connects TRBV7-3 to TRBJ1-5, with D tentatively TRBD1 (5 bases). V lost 1 base and J lost 2, with 9 bases in between. The CDR3 extends over 15 amino acids. Germline lookup yields CDR1 SGHTA and CDR2 FQGTGA. The CDR3 loop is CASSLKVRGNQPQHF. For the CDR3, the DNA is TGTGCCAGCAGCTTAAAAGTCAGGGGCAATCAGCCCCAGCATTTT.

The chain employs TRBV11-3 and TRBJ2-3; TRBD1 matches at 7 bases. V shed 8 bases, J shed 4 bases, and the junction held 0 bases outside the gene matches. Germline CDR1 is SGHNT and CDR2 is YENEEA. The CDR3 has 11 residues. In nucleotides, the CDR3 is TGTGCCAGCGGACAGGCAGATACGCAGTATTTT. This translates into CASGQADTQYF.

The chain carries TRBV4-3 and TRBJ2-3; TRBD2 matches 8 bases. V was pared by 4 bases and J by 0 bases, with 12 bases of the junction left unmatched. CDR3 size: 18 residues. Germline V gene sequence: CDR1 LGHNA, CDR2 YSLEER. CDR3 sequence reads: CASSPGYLAGGSTDTQYF. For the CDR3, the DNA is TGCGCCAGCAGCCCGGGGTATCTGGCGGGAGGTAGCACAGATACGCAGTATTTT.

CDR3 in amino acids: CASSGGTGTDYEQYF. In DNA, the CDR3 is TGTGCCAGTAGTGGGGGGACAGGGACGGACTACGAGCAGTACTTC. This chain joins TRBV19 and TRBJ2-7, with 9 positions matching TRBD1. The junction had 8 bases not matched to a gene; V was cut back by 5 bases and J by 3 bases. The CDR3 loop spans 15 amino acids. The germline CDR1 and CDR2 sequences are LNHDA and SQIVND (reference sequence).

The CDR3 bases are TGCAGCGTAGCAAGGACAGGGGCCGAGCAGTACTTC. Its protein product is CSVARTGAEQYF. The J gene is TRBJ2-7, the V gene TRBV29-1, with 9 bases aligning to TRBD1. There are 12 residues in the CDR3. After removal of 6 bases from V and 6 bases from J, the junction contained 6 bases not matched to a gene. The V gene's germline CDR1 is SQVTM and CDR2 ANQGSEA.

The gene calls are TRBV5-4 and TRBJ1-1, with unresolved D. V was clipped by 2 bases and J by 4 bases, with 15 bases between them. Germline V gene sequence: CDR1 SGHNT, CDR2 YYREEE (reference sequence). The CDR3 is 15 residues long. The CDR3 protein is CASSFGQPRGTEAFF. The CDR3 DNA reads TGTGCCAGCAGCTTCGGTCAGCCCCGGGGCACTGAAGCTTTCTTT.

In its sample, this clone was seen once. The chain carries TRBV5-1 and TRBJ2-2; D remains ambiguous. V was shortened by 0 bases and J by 6 bases, with 9 bases between the two germline ends. CDR3 length equals 14 residues. Germline CDR1 SGHRS, CDR2 YFSETQ. The CDR3 DNA sequence: TGCGCCAGCAGCTTGGAACCCAACCCCGGGGAGCTGTTTTTT. Its protein product is CASSLEPNPGELFF.

The chain has TRBV6-5 and TRBJ2-7; tentative D call: TRBD2 (7 bases). The CDR3 covers 13 residues. Trimming took 6 bases from V and 7 from J, leaving 16 bases between them. Per the germline V gene, CDR1 is MNHEY and CDR2 is SVGAGI. CDR3 sequence (DNA): TGTGCCAGCAGGGGTGGGGGGGCGCGTGAGCAGTACTTC. Its translation is CASRGGGAREQYF.

The chain recombines TRBV2 with TRBJ2-7; 7 nucleotides align to TRBD1. Losses at the gene ends were 4 bases for V and 5 bases for J; bases not matched to a gene: 2. Germline assignment: CDR1 SNHLY and CDR2 FYNNEI. This CDR3 is 12 amino acids long. The CDR3 loop reads CASSAQGNEQYF. CDR3 nucleotide sequence: TGTGCCAGCAGTGCACAGGGGAACGAGCAGTACTTC.

The chain has TRBV2 and TRBJ2-7, with TRBD1 matching 9 bases. V lost 3 bases, J lost 3 bases, and 21 bases stayed unmatched. CDR1 SNHLY and CDR2 FYNNEI come from the germline V gene. The CDR3 spans 20 residues. CDR3 nucleotides: TGTGCCAGCAGTGAGACCTCCGCCCCAACCCCGGACAGGGGCCTCTACGAGCAGTACTTC. Its translation: CASSETSAPTPDRGLYEQYF.

This clone was recorded only once. The J gene is TRBJ1-6, the V gene TRBV6-6; maybe TRBD1 (6 bases). This CDR3 region has 16 residues. V gave up 2 bases and J gave up 9 bases, with 17 bases separating them. Germline CDR1 MNHNY, CDR2 SVGAGI (reference sequence). The DNA for the CDR3 is TGTGCCAGCAGTTACGGGGGGCAGGGCGGGGGTTCACCCCTCCACTTT. Amino acid sequence: CASSYGGQGGGSPLHF.